This is a list of T cell receptor beta chains from one sample in a study of cytomegalovirus exposure and HLA in healthy donors. The repertoire was sequenced with immunoSEQ multiplex PCR; TCRdb's copy has only in-frame clones and lacks some. The repertoire holds roughly 150,000 clones, roughly 79% seen once, with approximately 1.3% in the top ten. What was sequenced was PBMCs. The origin of the receptors is a man aged 25-45 years in good health and CMV-seronegative. The CDR3 runs from the conserved cysteine through the conserved F or W. A D gene is named only where the DNA matches it firmly. Size values are once, few and many counts, or a class for expanded clones, and some rows have none.

TRBJ2-7 TRBV4-1 NA NA CASSPGVGSSYEQYF TGCGCCAGCAGCCCCGGCGTCGGGAGCTCCTACGAGCAGTACTTC
TRBJ2-6 TRBV28 few NA CASSLDSSGANVLTF TGTGCCAGCAGTTTAGACAGCTCTGGGGCCAACGTCCTGACTTTC
TRBJ2-3 TRBV2 NA NA CASSGGGTDTQYF TGTGCCAGCAGTGGGGGGGGCACAGATACGCAGTATTTT
TRBJ2-5 TRBV4-3 few NA CASSQVLQGGPLGTQYF TGCGCCAGCAGCCAAGTATTGCAAGGAGGGCCGTTGGGGACCCAGTACTTC
TRBJ2-1 TRBV7-2 NA NA CASSFPGFLMQFF TGTGCCAGCAGCTTTCCAGGGTTCTTGATGCAGTTCTTC
TRBJ1-4 TRBV29-1 NA NA CSVVPGTREKLFF TGCAGCGTTGTTCCCGGGACAAGGGAAAAACTGTTTTTT
TRBJ2-5 TRBV5-4 NA NA CASSSQAGAQETQYF TGTGCCAGCAGCTCGCAAGCGGGCGCCCAAGAGACCCAGTACTTC
TRBJ2-5 TRBV9 NA TRBD2 CASSLPMGGGQETQYF TGTGCCAGCAGCCTTCCGATGGGCGGGGGCCAAGAGACCCAGTACTTC
TRBJ1-2 TRBV18 once NA CASSPPGQWSDGYTF TGTGCCAGCTCACCCCCTGGACAGTGGTCGGATGGCTACACCTTC
TRBJ2-3 TRBV7-2 NA TRBD2 CASSPHTSDGRYTQYF TGTGCCAGCAGCCCCCACACTAGCGACGGACGCTATACGCAGTATTTT
TRBJ1-5 TRBV5-4 NA NA CASSPGPYSNQPQHF TGTGCCAGCAGCCCCGGTCCCTATAGCAATCAGCCCCAGCATTTT
TRBJ2-7 TRBV9 NA TRBD2 CASSASGLSYEQYF TGTGCCAGCAGCGCTAGCGGGCTCTCCTACGAGCAGTACTTC
TRBJ2-3 TRBV9 NA TRBD2 CASSHAPGVAGGRQYF TGTGCCAGCAGCCATGCGCCCGGGGTAGCGGGAGGGCGGCAGTATTTT
TRBJ2-1 TRBV11-2 few NA CASNHRGGGSYNEQFF TGTGCCAGCAACCACAGAGGGGGGGGATCCTACAATGAGCAGTTCTTC
TRBJ1-1 TRBV29-1 NA NA CSVVAGYTEAFF TGCAGCGTTGTTGCGGGTTACACTGAAGCTTTCTTT
TRBJ2-5 TRBV5-1 few TRBD1 CASSHGQGKETQYF TGCGCCAGCAGCCACGGACAGGGGAAAGAGACCCAGTACTTC
TRBJ2-3 TRBV7-3 NA TRBD2 CASSLYPGLAGTDTQYF TGTGCCAGCAGCCTGTATCCGGGACTAGCGGGCACAGATACGCAGTATTTT
TRBJ2-3 TRBV5-1 NA NA CASSLIGTDTQYF TGCGCCAGCAGCTTGATCGGCACAGATACGCAGTATTTT